This T cell receptor beta chain was retrieved from a study of prognosis after radiotherapy for stage I lung cancer. The genomic DNA TCR beta CDR3 region underwent two rounds of multiplex PCR. First-round PCR used primers specific to each TRBV and TRBJ gene. Universal primers drove the second round of PCR amplification. Using its own MiXCR run on the multiplex PCR reads, TCRdb lists one record per CDR3 protein. This sample carries 11,000 to 15,000 distinct CDR3 sequences, around a quarter of them seen once, and the ten largest clones take 11%. Trimming pared 5 bases from V and 2 bases from J, leaving 16 bases between. CDR3 length: 15 residues. Germline V gene sequence: CDR1 SGDLS, CDR2 YYNGEE. With regard to this clonotype: The antigen is not known.

Each of two time points yielded about 6.3 milliliters of peripheral venous blood. Study-level points and caveats: Reports indicated that TRBV and TRBJ gene usage differed between patients with and without metastases, including differences in about nine V and a couple of J genes after SBRT.

The sequences come from PBMCs, collected before or after stereotactic body radiation therapy (not recorded which). This clonotype originated in a donor older than 45 with non-small cell lung cancer. The chain combines TRBV9 with TRBJ1-2; D call uncertain. CDR3 DNA sequence: TGTGCCAGCAGTCCGAAGCCGGGATCAAACTATGGCTACACCTTC. It is translated as CASSPKPGSNYGYTF.